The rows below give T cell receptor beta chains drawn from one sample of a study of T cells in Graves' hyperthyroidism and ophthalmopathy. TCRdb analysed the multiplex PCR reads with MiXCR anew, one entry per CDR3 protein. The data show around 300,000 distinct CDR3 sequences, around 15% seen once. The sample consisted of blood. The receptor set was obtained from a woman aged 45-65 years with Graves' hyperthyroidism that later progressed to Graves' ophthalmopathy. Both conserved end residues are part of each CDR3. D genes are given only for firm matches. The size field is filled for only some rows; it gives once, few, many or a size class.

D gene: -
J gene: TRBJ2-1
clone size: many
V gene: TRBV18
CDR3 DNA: TGTGCCAGCTCACAGGATGGCAATGAGCAGTTCTTC
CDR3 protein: CASSQDGNEQFF

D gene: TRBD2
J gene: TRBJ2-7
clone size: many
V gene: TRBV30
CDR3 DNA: TGTGCCTGGAGTAACCCGGGCGGGAGCTACGAGCAGTACTTC
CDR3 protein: CAWSNPGGSYEQYF

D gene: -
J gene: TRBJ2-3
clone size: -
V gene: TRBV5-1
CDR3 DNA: TGCGCCAGCAGCTCCCAGCTCACAGATACGCAGTATTTT
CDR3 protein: CASSSQLTDTQYF

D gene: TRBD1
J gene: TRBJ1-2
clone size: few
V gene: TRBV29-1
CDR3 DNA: TGCAGCGTGTACCGGGACAGGGGCTCTGGCTACACCTTC
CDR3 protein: CSVYRDRGSGYTF

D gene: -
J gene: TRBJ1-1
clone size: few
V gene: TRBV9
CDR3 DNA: TGTGCCAGCAGCGTAGTTTTGACTATGAACACTGAAGCTTTCTTT
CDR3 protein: CASSVVLTMNTEAFF

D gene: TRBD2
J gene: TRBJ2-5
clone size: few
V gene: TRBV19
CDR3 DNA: TGTGCCAGTGTGGCTAGCGGGAGTGTAGAGACCCAGTACTTC
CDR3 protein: CASVASGSVETQYF

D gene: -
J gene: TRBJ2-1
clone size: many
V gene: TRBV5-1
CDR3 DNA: TGCGCGACACGCGCCCCGGGGTACAATGAGCAGTTCTTC
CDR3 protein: CATRAPGYNEQFF

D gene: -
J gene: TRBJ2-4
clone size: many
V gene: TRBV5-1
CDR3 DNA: TGCGCCAGCCGGACAGAAACCAATTCTCCCTTTCAGTACTTC
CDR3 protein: CASRTETNSPFQYF

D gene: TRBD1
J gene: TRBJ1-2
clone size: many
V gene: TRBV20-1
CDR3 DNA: TGCAGTGCTACAACTCAGGGGGCAGGCTACACCTTC
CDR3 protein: CSATTQGAGYTF

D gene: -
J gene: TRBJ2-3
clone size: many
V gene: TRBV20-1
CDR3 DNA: TGCAGTGCTAGCCGCACAGATACGCAGTATTTT
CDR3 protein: CSASRTDTQYF

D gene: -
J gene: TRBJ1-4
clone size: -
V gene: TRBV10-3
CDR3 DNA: TGTGCCATCAGTGATGGGAACGGCGGTTTTAGGGAAAAACTGTTTTTT
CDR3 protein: CAISDGNGGFREKLFF

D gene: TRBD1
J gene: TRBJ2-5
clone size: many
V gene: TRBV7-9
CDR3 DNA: TGTGCCAGCAGCTTTTACAGGGGCGAGACCCAGTACTTC
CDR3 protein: CASSFYRGETQYF

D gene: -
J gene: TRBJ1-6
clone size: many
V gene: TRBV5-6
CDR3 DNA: TGTGCCAGCAGCTTGACCCGCGGTTCACCCCTCCACTTT
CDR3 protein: CASSLTRGSPLHF

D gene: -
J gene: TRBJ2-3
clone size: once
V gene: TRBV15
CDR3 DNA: TGTGCCACCAGCAGAGATAATTGGGACCCTATCCCGCTCACAGATACGCAGTATTTT
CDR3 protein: CATSRDNWDPIPLTDTQYF

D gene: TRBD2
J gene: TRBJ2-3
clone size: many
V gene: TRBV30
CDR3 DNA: TGTGCCTGGAGACCGGGAGGGCCCTCAGATACGCAGTATTTT
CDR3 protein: CAWRPGGPSDTQYF

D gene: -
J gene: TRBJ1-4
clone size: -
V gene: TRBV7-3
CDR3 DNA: TGTGCCAGCAGCTCCAAACCCCATTGTGCTACTAATGAAAAACTGTTTTTT
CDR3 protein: CASSSKPHCATNEKLFF

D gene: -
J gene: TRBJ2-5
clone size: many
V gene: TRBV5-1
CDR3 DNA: TGCGCCAGCAGCTTGGGATCAGCCTTCCAAGAGACCCAGTACTTC
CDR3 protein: CASSLGSAFQETQYF

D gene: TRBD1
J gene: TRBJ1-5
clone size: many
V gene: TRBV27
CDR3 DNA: TGTGCCAGCAGGCGGGACCACAGGGGAGGCAATCAGCCCCAGCATTTT
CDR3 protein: CASRRDHRGGNQPQHF

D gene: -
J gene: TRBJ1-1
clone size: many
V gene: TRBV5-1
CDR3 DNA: TGCGCCAGCAGCTTGGTGGCAGCCCCGAACACTGAAGCTTTCTTT
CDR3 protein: CASSLVAAPNTEAFF

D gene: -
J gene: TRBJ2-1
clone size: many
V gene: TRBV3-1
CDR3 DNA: TGTGCCAGCAGCACCCGGGGCTTAAAATTCTCCTACAATGAGCAGTTCTTC
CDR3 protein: CASSTRGLKFSYNEQFF

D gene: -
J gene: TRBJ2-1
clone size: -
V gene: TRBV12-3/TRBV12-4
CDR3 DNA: TGTGCCAGCAGTTTGTCTTCCGGCAATGAGCAGTTCTTC
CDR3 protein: CASSLSSGNEQFF

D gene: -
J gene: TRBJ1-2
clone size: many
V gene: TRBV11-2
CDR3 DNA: TGTGCCAGCAGCTTAGGGCGGAGAGCTAACTATGGCTACACCTTC
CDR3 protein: CASSLGRRANYGYTF

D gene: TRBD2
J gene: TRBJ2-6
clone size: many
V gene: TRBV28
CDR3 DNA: TGTGCCAGCAGTTTGGGCGGGGGGCGATTAGATGGGGCCAACGTCCTGACTTTC
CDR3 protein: CASSLGGGRLDGANVLTF

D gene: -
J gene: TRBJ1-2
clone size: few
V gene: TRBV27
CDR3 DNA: TGTGCCAGCAGTTTGACACCGGGATTGTCTAACTATGGCTACACCTTC
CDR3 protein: CASSLTPGLSNYGYTF

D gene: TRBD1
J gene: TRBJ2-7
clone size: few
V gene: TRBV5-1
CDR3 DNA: TGCGCCAGCAGCTTTCCGGGACAGGGTACAGTCGAGCAGTACTTC
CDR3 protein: CASSFPGQGTVEQYF

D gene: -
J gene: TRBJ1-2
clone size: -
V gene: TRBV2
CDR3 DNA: TGTGCCAGCAGTGGCTCTGGGACACTCCAAGTAGGCTATGGCTACACCTTC
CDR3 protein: CASSGSGTLQVGYGYTF

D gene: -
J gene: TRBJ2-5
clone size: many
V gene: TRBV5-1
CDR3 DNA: TGCGCCAGCAGCTTGAAAGCGGAGACCCAGTACTTC
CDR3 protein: CASSLKAETQYF